This TCR beta chain was sequenced in a study of blood T cell repertoires in COVID-19. Looking at the study overall: From T cells, B-cell-depleted T cells, or PBMCs came the material, which was cDNA or gDNA.

In the authors' methods: The authors estimated nucleated cell counts from reference gene primer amplification. TCRdb keeps only in-frame clones here, not all; method: immunoSEQ multiplex PCR. V and J calls and clone size are copied from that table; D and trimming were computed from the DNA. The sample lists 310,000 or so clones; approximately 90% were seen once. Adults between about 18 and 95 years of age took part from under 30 US areas. Assignment of participants to cohorts was predicated upon participant-reported clinical history. Germline CDR1 SGHNT, CDR2 YENEEA. The CDR3 extends over 13 amino acids. V dropped 5 bases and J dropped 5; count of bases not matched to a gene: 4.

The chain links TRBV11-3 to TRBJ2-5; 8 positions agree with TRBD2. Sequences were obtained from PBMCs or T cells enriched from blood (not recorded which). This TCR was sampled from a woman under 40 who had recovered from COVID-19. CDR3 DNA sequence: TGTGCCAGCAGCCCCCGGGGGGGGGAGACCCAGTACTTC. Translating it yields CASSPRGGETQYF.